This is a list of T cell receptor beta chains from one sample in a study of blood T cell repertoires in COVID-19. Profiling relied on immunoSEQ multiplex PCR, and the TCRdb table lists in-frame clones only, not all of them. The table lists about 120,000 clones, about 90% of them singletons. What was sequenced was peripheral blood. The receptors were gathered from a woman in her sixties or seventies with acute or convalescent COVID-19. CDR3s include the opening cysteine and the closing phenylalanine or tryptophan. A D gene is named only where the DNA matches it firmly. Some rows have no size entry. The others give once, few or many, or a class for an expanded clone.

V gene	clone size	J gene	D gene	CDR3 protein	CDR3 DNA
TRBV9	-	TRBJ2-5	-	CASSVGTLQETQYF	TGTGCCAGCAGCGTAGGGACACTTCAAGAGACCCAGTACTTC
TRBV5-1	-	TRBJ2-7	-	CASSLQGEVYEQYF	TGCGCCAGCAGCTTACAGGGAGAGGTTTACGAGCAGTACTTC
TRBV5-6	once	TRBJ1-6	-	CASSFSGPGGSPLHF	TGTGCCAGCAGCTTCTCGGGCCCCGGGGGTTCACCCCTCCACTTT
TRBV19	-	TRBJ1-1	-	CASSISQAVKTTEAFF	TGTGCCAGTAGTATATCGCAGGCAGTTAAGACCACTGAAGCTTTCTTT
TRBV11-3	few	TRBJ1-4	-	CASSLPWVRGKNEKLFF	TGTGCCAGCAGCCTCCCGTGGGTCCGGGGAAAAAATGAAAAACTGTTTTTT
TRBV9	-	TRBJ2-5	TRBD1	CASSGTGKVETQYF	TGTGCCAGCAGCGGGACAGGGAAGGTGGAGACCCAGTACTTC
TRBV6-5	-	TRBJ1-6	-	CASRVSGERALHF	TGTGCCAGCAGGGTATCGGGGGAAAGGGCCCTCCACTTT
TRBV5-1	-	TRBJ2-1	-	CASSFSGDPSYNEQFF	TGCGCCAGCAGCTTCTCGGGGGACCCCTCCTACAATGAGCAGTTCTTC
TRBV18	-	TRBJ1-5	TRBD1	CASSSLSRGQQPQHF	TGTGCCAGCTCCTCCTTGTCCAGGGGGCAGCAGCCCCAGCATTTT
TRBV28	-	TRBJ1-1	-	CASSLYQTNTEAFF	TGTGCCAGCAGTTTATACCAGACTAACACTGAAGCTTTCTTT
TRBV5-1	-	TRBJ2-2	-	CASSPWGAGELFF	TGCGCCAGCAGCCCCTGGGGGGCCGGGGAGCTGTTTTTT
TRBV5-5	-	TRBJ2-7	-	CASSPGVEQYF	TGTGCCAGCTCCCCGGGAGTCGAGCAGTACTTC
TRBV30	-	TRBJ1-5	-	CAWGTGLNSNQPQHF	TGTGCCTGGGGAACGGGACTAAATAGCAATCAGCCCCAGCATTTT
TRBV5-1	-	TRBJ2-7	TRBD2	CASSVRGLAGAYEQYF	TGCGCCAGCAGCGTGCGAGGACTAGCGGGGGCCTACGAGCAGTACTTC
TRBV6-5	-	TRBJ2-1	-	CATGSSYNEQFF	TGTGCCACCGGGTCCTCCTACAATGAGCAGTTCTTC
TRBV19	-	TRBJ1-5	-	CASRRQAVDQPQHF	TGTGCCAGTCGAAGACAGGCAGTAGATCAGCCCCAGCATTTT
TRBV5-8	-	TRBJ1-2	-	CASSRDSSVVYGYTF	TGTGCCAGCAGTCGCGACAGTAGTGTAGTCTATGGCTACACCTTC
TRBV18	-	TRBJ2-1	TRBD1	CASSPQGANEQFF	TGTGCCAGCTCACCGCAGGGGGCAAACGAGCAGTTCTTC
TRBV5-1	-	TRBJ2-7	-	CASSLASAGAYEQYF	TGCGCCAGCAGCTTGGCGTCCGCAGGGGCCTACGAGCAGTACTTC
TRBV15	-	TRBJ1-3	-	CATSRVLGNTIYF	TGTGCCACCAGCAGAGTCTTAGGAAACACCATATATTTT